One sample yielded the 6 T cell receptor beta chains listed below, sequenced in a study of metastatic and nonmetastatic thyroid tumors (dated by TCRdb to about 2020). The library was generated by PCR. Sequencing relied on an Illumina HiSeq 4000. TCRdb reprocessing: public reads trimmed at Q25 with fastp, clones called with MiXCR, in-frame beta chains kept. This sample is represented by 90,000 or so clones; approximately 9% of them were singletons. 8% to 10% of the sample is in the top ten clones. No patient had received any treatment before thyroid surgery. Sequencing used blood. The receptor set was obtained from a female donor with papillary thyroid cancer or a benign thyroid nodule (not recorded which). Some clones in this sample may be carry-over from other donors' samples.

The table lists this clone with many counts. CDR3 coding DNA: TGTGCCAGCTCACACAGGGAGGACTATGGCTACACCTTC. Its protein product is CASSHREDYGYTF. The chain employs TRBV18 and TRBJ1-2, with D possibly TRBD1 on 6 matching bases. The CDR3 spans 13 residues. Germline-derived CDR1 and CDR2 are KGHSH and LQKENI. The V gene lost 4 bases and the J gene lost 3 bases, with 9 bases spanning the gap.

Many counts were recorded for this clone. CDR3 in amino acids: CASSLEGATNEKLFF. CDR3 DNA sequence: TGTGCCAGCAGTCTAGAAGGGGCAACTAATGAAAAACTGTTTTTT. V gene TRBV6-1 combines with J gene TRBJ1-4; D possibly corresponds to TRBD1 (5 bases). Germline loops: CDR1 MNHNS, CDR2 SASEGT. V lost 5 bases and J lost 0, with 10 bases in between. The CDR3 is made up of 15 amino acids.

Of note for this clone: A much larger clone lies one base from this, so it may be a read error. The J gene is TRBJ2-5, the V gene TRBV9; 7 bases map to TRBD2. Germline loops: CDR1 SGDLS, CDR2 YYNGEE. This CDR3 comprises 15 residues. V lost 1 base and J lost 5; bases outside the gene matches: 8. The CDR3 region is CASSVRGGDRETQYF. CDR3 nucleotide sequence: TGTGCCAGCAGCGTAAGGGGAGGGGATAGGGAGACCCAGTACTTC. The full variable domain, its missing parts supplied by reference TRBV9 and TRBJ2-5, is DSGVTQTPKHLITATGQRVTLRCSPRSGDLSVYWYQQSLDQGLQFLIQYYNGEERAKGNILERFSAQQFPDLHSELNLSSLELGDSALYFCASSVRGGDRETQYFGPGTRLLVL.

The sample holds many counts of this clone. CDR3 in amino acids: CASSLALKLHEQYF. CDR3 in DNA: TGTGCCAGCAGCTTGGCGCTAAAGCTTCACGAGCAGTACTTC. V usage is TRBV5-6 and J usage is TRBJ2-7; D call uncertain. The CDR3 totals 14 residues. Trimming removed 0 bases at V and 5 bases at J, with 12 bases between. Germline V lookup: CDR1 SGHDT, CDR2 YYEEEE.

This clone occurred many times. Other DNA sequences in the same sample also yield this CDR3. V and J are TRBV18 and TRBJ1-2; D call uncertain. This CDR3 region has 17 residues. The V gene's germline CDR1 is KGHSH and CDR2 LQKENI. Deletions cut 3 bases from V and 4 bases from J, with 21 bases between. The CDR3 region is CASSPQPVSAKLYGYTF. The DNA for the CDR3 is TGTGCCAGCTCACCCCAGCCGGTGTCAGCGAAACTCTATGGCTACACCTTC.

This clone came up many times. The J gene is TRBJ2-6, the V gene TRBV12-3 or TRBV12-4; the match to TRBD2 covers 7 bases. This CDR3 spans 17 amino acids. V lost 3 bases, J lost 0 bases, and 5 bases stayed unmatched. CDR3 in amino acids: CASSFGGGISGANVLTF. The CDR3 nucleotides read TGTGCCAGCAGTTTTGGGGGAGGGATCTCTGGGGCCAACGTCCTGACTTTC.